This T cell receptor beta chain comes out of a study of PD-L1 blockade in urothelial cancer. The wider study: Investigators checked blood 3 weeks (second dose) and 6 weeks after treatment start.

Clones were read by immunoSEQ multiplex PCR, and TCRdb kept only the in-frame ones, dropping some. The sample includes 60,000 or so clones, about 86% of them seen just once. Time point reported: pretreatment peripheral blood. This receptor was obtained from a man between 65 and 79 years old with urothelial cancer. The sample consisted of PBMCs, taken around atezolizumab (anti-PD-L1) treatment.

The CDR3 nucleotides read TGTGCCAGCAGCTTTAGCGGGAGGCGCTCCTACGAGCAGTACTTC. It translates to CASSFSGRRSYEQYF. The chain joins TRBV5-4 to TRBJ2-7; 10 bases fit TRBD2. The junction had 2 bases not matched to a gene; V was cut back by 2 bases and J by 0 bases. The CDR3 contains 15 residues. Germline assignment: CDR1 SGHNT and CDR2 YYREEE (reference sequence).